The T cell receptor beta chain under discussion was sequenced for a study of PD-1 blockade in mismatch repair-deficient tumors. About the research overall: All were previously treated, progressing patients with about twelve mismatch repair-deficient cancer types. Overall study results and limits: After pembrolizumab, tumor-resident clones rose rapidly, then generally contracted before radiologic responses.

In the case of this clone: Its target is unknown.

Using immunoSEQ multiplex PCR, the repertoire was profiled, and TCRdb retains in-frame clones only, with some absent. The table has some 130,000 clones, roughly 86% seen once. Trimming shortened V by 6 bases and J by 0 bases, and 10 bases separated the two germline ends. The germline gives CDR1 SGHRS, CDR2 YFSETQ. This CDR3 region has 14 residues. Every patient had mismatch repair deficiency by PCR or immunohistochemistry. TCRs were sequenced from a few patients responding to pembrolizumab. The sequence was collected from an adult with mismatch repair-deficient cancer. The V call is TRBV5-1, the J call TRBJ2-1, with D possibly matching TRBD1 (6 bases). Sample: peripheral blood, taken almost 74 weeks after starting pembrolizumab. The CDR3 region is CASTATGSYNEQFF. CDR3 nucleotides: TGCGCCAGCACCGCGACAGGCTCCTACAATGAGCAGTTCTTC.